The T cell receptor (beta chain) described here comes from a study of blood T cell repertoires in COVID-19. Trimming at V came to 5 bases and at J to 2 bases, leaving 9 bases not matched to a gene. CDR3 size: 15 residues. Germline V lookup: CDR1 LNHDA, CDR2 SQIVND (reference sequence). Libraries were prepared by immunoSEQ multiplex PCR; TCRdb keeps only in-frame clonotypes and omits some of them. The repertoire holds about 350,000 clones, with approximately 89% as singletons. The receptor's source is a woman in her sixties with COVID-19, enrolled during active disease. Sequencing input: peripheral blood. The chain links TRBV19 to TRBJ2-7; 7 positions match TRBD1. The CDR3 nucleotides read TGTGCCAGTAGTTTTGCTCCGGGACAGACCTACGAGCAGTACTTC. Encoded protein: CASSFAPGQTYEQYF.